Presented here are 30 T cell receptor beta chains from one specimen sequenced in a study of T cell responses to AZD1222 COVID-19 vaccine. TCRdb keeps only in-frame clones here, not all; method: immunoSEQ multiplex PCR. Counted here are roughly 150,000 clones, less than 95% occurring once; the ten biggest clones make up 1.3% to 1.5%. Source: peripheral blood, taken on day 0 of AZD1222 vaccination. The receptor source for this set is an adult in good health.

The J gene is TRBJ1-2, the V gene TRBV7-2; no reliable D call. The CDR3 consists of 12 residues. Looked up from germline, CDR1 is SGHTA and CDR2 is FQGNSA. Trimming took 5 bases from V and 0 from J, leaving 4 bases between them. The CDR3 spells CASSGANYGYTF. CDR3 bases: TGTGCCAGCAGCGGTGCTAACTATGGCTACACCTTC.

The V gene is TRBV6-5, the J gene TRBJ1-2; TRBD1 aligns across 7 bases. Trimming cost V 6 bases and J 4 bases; bases outside gene matches: 8. The CDR3 spans 14 residues. Germline-derived CDR1 and CDR2 are MNHEY and SVGAGI. The CDR3 nucleotides are TGTGCCAGCAGGCCCGGACAGGTGATCTATGGCTACACCTTC. This translates into CASRPGQVIYGYTF.

The chain couples TRBV6-2 or TRBV6-3 to TRBJ1-6; D call uncertain. The CDR3 extends over 16 amino acids. Trimming took 5 bases from V and 10 from J, leaving 21 bases between them. Germline CDR1 and CDR2: MNHEY and SVGEGT. This chain's CDR3 is CASSLDGETIKSPLHF. The CDR3 DNA follows: TGTGCCAGCAGTCTGGACGGAGAAACAATCAAGTCACCCCTCCACTTT.

The chain is built from TRBV7-9 and TRBJ1-5; D might be TRBD1 (5 bases). The CDR3 has 12 amino acids. Germline V gene data show CDR1 as SEHNR and CDR2 as FQNEAQ (reference sequence). V dropped 5 bases and J dropped 8 bases, with 10 bases sitting between them. Here the CDR3 reads CASSDQGEPQHF. In DNA, the CDR3 is TGTGCCAGCAGCGATCAGGGTGAGCCCCAGCATTTT.

The chain combines TRBV21-1 with TRBJ1-2. TRBV21-1 is shown as a pseudogene. This CDR3 spans 16 amino acids. The CDR3 DNA follows: TGTGCCAGCAGCAAAAGTGGCGAAATTCAAGCCGATGGCTACACCTTC. Translation: CASSKSGEIQADGYTF.

The CDR3 sequence: CASSPGTSGRGNTGELFF. Here the CDR3 DNA reads TGCGCCAGCAGCCCCGGGACTAGCGGGAGGGGAAACACCGGGGAGCTGTTTTTT. V usage is TRBV4-3 and J usage is TRBJ2-2, with TRBD2 matching 16 bases. Germline loops: CDR1 LGHNA, CDR2 YSLEER. Trimming cost V 4 bases and J 2 bases; bases outside gene matches: 4. The CDR3 covers 18 residues.

V gene TRBV5-1 combines with J gene TRBJ1-1; TRBD1 matches 7 bases. Per germline, CDR1 SGHRS and CDR2 YFSETQ. The CDR3 is 14 amino acids. The J segment lost 7 bases and the V segment lost 4 bases, leaving 10 bases of the junction unmatched. As DNA, the CDR3 is TGCGCCAGCAGCCCGAACGTGCAGGGGGATGAAGCTTTCTTT. This gives the protein CASSPNVQGDEAFF.

CDR3 region: CASSYSRGGGRGEQYF. The CDR3, as DNA: TGTGCCAGCAGTTACTCAAGGGGAGGGGGCAGAGGCGAGCAGTACTTC. The chain employs TRBV6-5 and TRBJ2-7; possibly TRBD1 or TRBD2 for D (7 bases each). Trimming stripped 0 bases from V and 6 bases from J, with 18 bases between. CDR3 length equals 16 residues. Germline lookup yields CDR1 MNHEY and CDR2 SVGAGI.

Regarding this clone: An end of the junction differs from the germline gene, which may be a read error. This chain links TRBV5-1 with TRBJ2-1, with 12 bases identical to TRBD2. The CDR3 covers 19 residues. CDR1 is SGHRS and CDR2 is YFSETQ in the germline V gene. The CDR3 sequence: CPSNIRGRGGLAGYNEQFF. CDR3 coding DNA: TGCCCCAGCAACATAAGAGGCAGGGGGGGACTAGCGGGTTACAATGAGCAGTTCTTC. The variable domain in full, completed from reference TRBV5-1 and TRBJ2-1, reads KAGVTQTPRYLIKTRGQQVTLSCSPISGHRSVSWYQQTPGQGLQFLFEYFSETQRNKGNFPGRFSGRQFSNSRSEMNVSTLELGDSALYLCPSNIRGRGGLAGYNEQFFGPGTRLTVL.

The chain joins TRBV4-1 to TRBJ1-6, with 8 bases matching TRBD1. The germline V gene encodes CDR1 MGHRA and CDR2 YSYEKL. This CDR3 comprises 16 residues. Trimming took 0 bases from V and 8 from J; bases not matched to a gene: 6. The CDR3 nucleotides read TGCGCCAGCAGCCAAGATTCCGGACAGGGATATTCACCCCTCCACTTT. Encoded protein: CASSQDSGQGYSPLHF.

This chain joins TRBV9 and TRBJ2-1; D possibly corresponds to TRBD2 (6 bases). V was clipped by 2 bases and J by 5 bases, with 20 bases between them. This CDR3 has 17 amino acids. The germline V gene has CDR1 SGDLS and CDR2 YYNGEE. The CDR3 reads CASSVGLGGPANNEQFF. The CDR3 region has the DNA TGTGCCAGCAGCGTGGGCCTGGGGGGACCGGCGAACAATGAGCAGTTCTTC.

The chain employs TRBV5-1 and TRBJ2-2; 9 bases match TRBD1. V trimming: 4 bases; J trimming: 2 bases; junction bases outside the gene matches: 15. The CDR3 is 19 residues long. The germline CDR1 and CDR2 sequences are SGHRS and YFSETQ. The CDR3 nucleotides read TGCGCCAGCAGCCGAGCGACCGGGACAGGGAAATTAAACACCGGGGAGCTGTTTTTT. Translated, it gives CASSRATGTGKLNTGELFF.

The genes are TRBV7-3 and TRBJ2-2; no clear D. CDR3 length: 12 amino acids. The germline V gene has CDR1 SGHTA and CDR2 FQGTGA. V was shortened by 2 bases and J by 5 bases, with 3 bases between the two germline ends. The CDR3 loop reads CASSLPTGELFF. The CDR3 DNA follows: TGTGCCAGCAGCTTACCGACCGGGGAGCTGTTTTTT.

This rearrangement joins TRBV19 to TRBJ1-3; the D gene is possibly TRBD1 (5 bases). V gave up 6 bases and J gave up 0 bases, with 12 bases separating them. CDR3 length: 15 amino acids. Germline V CDR1 and CDR2: LNHDA, SQIVND (reference sequence). In DNA, the CDR3 is TGTGCCAGTAGCGACAGTTCGAGCTCTGGAAACACCATATATTTT. Translated: CASSDSSSSGNTIYF.

The chain uses TRBV6-5 and TRBJ1-2, with 7 bases identical to TRBD1. Per the germline V gene, CDR1 is MNHEY and CDR2 is SVGAGI. CDR3 length equals 15 residues. Trimming took 4 bases from V and 2 from J; bases not matched to a gene: 7. The CDR3 DNA sequence: TGTGCCAGCAGTTCGTTCCTACAGGGGAACTATGGCTACACCTTC. Its protein product is CASSSFLQGNYGYTF.

V is TRBV5-4 and J is TRBJ2-6; weak D call: TRBD2 (5 bases). Trimming cost V 6 bases and J 1 base, with 11 bases left between them. The CDR3 is 15 amino acids. Germline lookup yields CDR1 SGHNT and CDR2 YYREEE (reference sequence). Written as DNA, the CDR3 is TGTGCCAGCACCCAGCGGCAGTCTGGGGCCAACGTCCTGACTTTC. Protein sequence: CASTQRQSGANVLTF. The full variable domain, its missing parts supplied by reference TRBV5-4 and TRBJ2-6, is ETGVTQSPTHLIKTRGQQVTLRCSSQSGHNTVSWYQQALGQGPQFIFQYYREEENGRGNFPPRFSGLQFPNYSSELNVNALELDDSALYLCASTQRQSGANVLTFGAGSRLTVL.

The chain couples TRBV14 to TRBJ1-3; D uncertain. The germline CDR1 and CDR2 sequences are SGHDN and FVKESK. The CDR3 has 17 amino acids. V was shortened by 1 base and J by 0 bases, with 13 bases between the two germline ends. The CDR3 region has the DNA TGTGCCAGCAGCCAAGCTCGGGTGGGATACTCTGGAAACACCATATATTTT. Its protein is CASSQARVGYSGNTIYF.

This sequence joins TRBV13 and TRBJ1-4, with D unclear. The CDR3 is 13 residues long. Trimming cost V 3 bases and J 7 bases, with 9 bases left between them. Germline CDR1 and CDR2: PRHDT and FYEKMQ (reference sequence). CDR3 in amino acids: CASSFGLGEKLFF. In DNA, the CDR3 is TGTGCCAGCAGCTTCGGATTAGGTGAAAAACTGTTTTTT.

The chain links TRBV5-1 to TRBJ1-3; D might be TRBD1 (5 bases). Trimming cost V 4 bases and J 0 bases, with 11 bases left between them. This CDR3 spans 15 amino acids. Germline V CDR1 and CDR2: SGHRS, YFSETQ. CDR3 amino acids: CASSPGPYSGNTIYF. The DNA for the CDR3 is TGCGCCAGCAGCCCGGGACCCTACTCTGGAAACACCATATATTTT.

This chain joins TRBV12-3 or TRBV12-4 and TRBJ2-7; D is ambiguous. This CDR3 spans 13 amino acids. Between the trimmed V and J ends, which lost 8 bases and 0 bases, there was a span of 11 bases. CDR3 bases: TGTGCCAGCGGGTTGGGTCACTCCTACGAGCAGTACTTC. This encodes CASGLGHSYEQYF.

The rearrangement links TRBV27 to TRBJ1-1; tentatively, D is TRBD1 (5 bases). CDR1 is MNHEY and CDR2 is SMNVEV in the germline V gene (reference sequence). V was clipped by 7 bases and J by 0 bases, with 24 bases between them. The CDR3 length is 18 residues. CDR3 coding DNA: TGTGCCAGCATCCCGAAGGGGCTGGTGCTCGGTGTGAACACTGAAGCTTTCTTT. Amino acid sequence: CASIPKGLVLGVNTEAFF.

The chain recombines TRBV28 with TRBJ2-1; TRBD2 aligns across 7 bases. This CDR3 has 15 residues. Germline CDR1 is MDHEN and CDR2 is SYDVKM. The V segment lost 3 bases and the J segment 7 bases; nucleotides outside the gene matches: 9. The CDR3 DNA reads as TGTGCCAGCAGTTTTGTGTCGGGAGGCAGGAATGAGCAGTTCTTC. As protein: CASSFVSGGRNEQFF.

V and J are TRBV18 and TRBJ2-7; D remains unclear. Trimming removed 6 bases at V and 0 bases at J, with 9 bases between. Germline V gene data show CDR1 as KGHSH and CDR2 as LQKENI. The CDR3 spans 13 residues. The CDR3 region is CASSRASSYEQYF. In DNA, the CDR3 is TGTGCCAGCTCCCGGGCTAGCTCCTACGAGCAGTACTTC.

The chain couples TRBV18 to TRBJ2-2; 11 bases fit TRBD1. The CDR3 length is 15 residues. V lost 8 bases to trimming and J lost 4 bases; unmatched junction nucleotides: 6. Germline values: CDR1 KGHSH, CDR2 LQKENI. The DNA of the CDR3 is TGTGCCAGCCCGACTGGGACAGGGGGCACCGGGGAGCTGTTTTTT. Residues: CASPTGTGGTGELFF.

This clone was counted a single time. V gene TRBV30 combines with J gene TRBJ2-7; the D call may be TRBD1 or TRBD2 (5 bases each). V gave up 4 bases and J gave up 6 bases, with 13 bases separating them. The length of the CDR3 is 12 residues. Per the germline V gene, CDR1 is GTSNPN and CDR2 is SVGIG (reference sequence). The CDR3 is CAWTRDGLEQYF. The DNA for the CDR3 is TGTGCCTGGACCCGGGACGGCCTCGAGCAGTACTTC. Variable domain in full (rest from reference TRBV30 and TRBJ2-7): SQTIHQWPATLVQPVGSPLSLECTVEGTSNPNLYWYRQAAGRGLQLLFYSVGIGQISSEVPQNLSASRPQDRQFILSSKKLLLSDSGFYLCAWTRDGLEQYFGPGTRLTVT.

This chain joins TRBV19 and TRBJ2-7; possibly TRBD1 for D (6 bases). The CDR3 has 16 amino acids. CDR1 and CDR2 from the germline V gene are LNHDA and SQIVND (reference sequence). Trimming left V 1 base short and J 6 bases short, with 19 bases between. The CDR3 loop is CASSIGVGTPSLEQYF. For the CDR3, the DNA is TGTGCCAGTAGTATAGGTGTTGGGACACCTTCACTCGAGCAGTACTTC.

This chain joins TRBV21-1 and TRBJ2-7; the DNA was not used to check the table's D call, TRBD2. TRBV21-1 represents a pseudogene. There are 18 residues in the CDR3. CDR3 nucleotide sequence: TGTGCCAGCAGCAAAGGCCTAGCGGGAGCCTCGGTGGGTAAAGGGCAGTACTTC. Translated: CASSKGLAGASVGKGQYF.

This clone was recorded once. The chain joins TRBV6-1 to TRBJ1-2; perhaps TRBD1 as D (5 bases). The ends were cut back, 3 bases at V and 2 bases at J, with 16 bases in the middle. The germline gives CDR1 MNHNS, CDR2 SASEGT. This CDR3 is built from 16 residues. This chain's CDR3 is CASSENPGRKNYGYTF. CDR3 in DNA: TGTGCCAGCAGTGAGAACCCGGGACGGAAGAACTATGGCTACACCTTC.

The chain carries TRBV6-5 and TRBJ1-1; D call uncertain. CDR1 is MNHEY, CDR2 SVGAGI, per germline. CDR3 length: 10 amino acids. The V and J ends lost 8 bases and 4 bases respectively, with 5 bases between them. The CDR3 loop reads CASEGTEAFF. For the CDR3, the DNA is TGTGCCAGCGAGGGCACTGAAGCTTTCTTT.

This chain links TRBV19 with TRBJ1-5; a weak D match, TRBD1 (5 bases). Germline lookup yields CDR1 LNHDA and CDR2 SQIVND (reference sequence). The V end was cut by 0 bases, the J end by 7 bases, with 16 bases between. This CDR3 spans 16 amino acids. The CDR3 DNA sequence: TGTGCCAGTAGTATAGATCCCAGGGTACCGGGCCAGCCCCAGCATTTT. Translating it yields CASSIDPRVPGQPQHF.